This entry features one T cell receptor beta chain sequence. The data were taken from a study of T cell changes during pregnancy in multiple sclerosis. Using immunoSEQ multiplex PCR, the repertoire was profiled, and TCRdb retains in-frame clones only, with some absent. The sample contains tens of thousands of clones, nearly 95% of which appear only once. The V and J ends lost 2 bases and 0 bases respectively, with 6 bases between them. CDR3 length: 14 residues. The germline V gene encodes CDR1 SGHRS and CDR2 YFSETQ. The sample was peripheral blood, taken in the second trimester of pregnancy. The chain is built from TRBV5-1 and TRBJ1-3; no definite D call. This TCR came from a female donor with multiple sclerosis, enrolled in a pregnancy study. Written as DNA, the CDR3 is TGCGCCAGCAGCTTAGAGAGCTCTGGAAACACCATATATTTT. Translation gives CASSLESSGNTIYF.